This T cell receptor beta chain emerged from a study of blood T cells in healthy people across ages. J lost 4 bases, V lost 4 bases, and 11 bases had no gene match. CDR1 and CDR2 from the germline V gene are MGHDK and SYGVNS. The CDR3 contains 17 residues. Next came a second PCR, run for about 6 to 11 cycles, which used a sample-barcoded 5' primer along with a J-beta primer mix. TCRdb reanalysed the 5' RACE reads using MiXCR and keeps one entry per CDR3 protein. This table holds approximately 1,000,000 distinct CDR3 sequences, more than 30% found once. This clonotype originated in a man younger than 35 in good health. The rearrangement joins TRBV25-1 to TRBJ2-3; 10 bases map to TRBD2. Sequences were obtained from blood. DNA of the CDR3: TGTGCCAGCAGTGGGGAGCGGGGGGGCTTATATCCAGATACGCAGTATTTT. It specifies CASSGERGGLYPDTQYF.